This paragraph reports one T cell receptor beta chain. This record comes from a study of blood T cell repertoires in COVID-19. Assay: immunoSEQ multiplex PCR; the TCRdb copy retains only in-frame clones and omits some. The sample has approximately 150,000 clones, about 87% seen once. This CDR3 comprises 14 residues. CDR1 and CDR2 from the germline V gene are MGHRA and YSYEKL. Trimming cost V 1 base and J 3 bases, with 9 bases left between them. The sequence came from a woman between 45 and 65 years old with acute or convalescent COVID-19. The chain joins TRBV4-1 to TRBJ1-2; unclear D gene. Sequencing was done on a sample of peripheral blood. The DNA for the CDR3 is TGCGCCAGCAGCCAAGCTTCGGACTACTATGGCTACACCTTC. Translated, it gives CASSQASDYYGYTF.